The next 12 T cell receptor beta chains were all read from a single sample in a study of CD8 T cells in ankylosing spondylitis. MiXCR, run by TCRdb on the 5' RACE reads, gives a single entry per CDR3 protein. The sample gives fewer than 250,000 distinct CDR3 sequences, about 10% of which show up once; around 2.6% is in the top ten. Specimen: blood, either unsorted or a sorted T cell fraction (not recorded which). These TCRs come from a male donor with ankylosing spondylitis or in good health (not recorded which).

There are many counts of this clonotype. CDR3 in amino acids: CASSYESPAGAYSGNTIYF. CDR3 coding DNA: TGTGCCAGCAGTTACGAGTCCCCCGCGGGGGCCTACTCTGGAAACACCATATATTTT. This chain uses TRBV6-5 with TRBJ1-3; D possibly corresponds to TRBD1 (6 bases). Germline CDR1 is MNHEY and CDR2 is SVGAGI. The CDR3 runs to 19 residues. V lost 2 bases, J lost 0 bases, and 20 bases lay in between.

This clonotype was counted a few times. The chain uses TRBV7-2 and TRBJ1-2; D not certain. V was shortened by 1 base and J by 2 bases, with 8 bases between the two germline ends. Germline CDR1 is SGHTA and CDR2 is FQGNSA. This CDR3 has 14 residues. In nucleotides, the CDR3 is TGTGCCAGCAGCTTAGAAAGTCTCAACTATGGCTACACCTTC. This translates into CASSLESLNYGYTF.

This rearrangement joins TRBV11-2 to TRBJ2-7; D unresolved. V lost 3 bases, J lost 2 bases, and 8 bases lay in between. The CDR3 sequence is 13 residues long. The germline V gene has CDR1 SGHAT and CDR2 FQNNGV. Here the CDR3 DNA reads TGTGCCAGCAGCTTGAGTTTAGCCTACGAGCAGTACTTC. Amino acid sequence: CASSLSLAYEQYF.

This clonotype was counted many times. This chain uses TRBV20-1 with TRBJ2-3; D may be TRBD2 (5 bases). CDR1 is DFQATT, CDR2 SNEGSKA, per germline (reference sequence). The CDR3 extends over 13 amino acids. V was trimmed by 6 bases and J by 2 bases, leaving 12 bases between them. CDR3 DNA: TGCAGTGCGCCCGTAGCGTACACAGATACGCAGTATTTT. Translating gives CSAPVAYTDTQYF.

This clonotype was seen a few times. This chain connects TRBV6-2 or TRBV6-3 to TRBJ2-5, with D possibly being TRBD2 (5 bases). Germline V CDR1 and CDR2: MNHEY, SVGEGT. V dropped 8 bases and J dropped 7 bases, with 17 bases sitting between them. CDR3 length: 13 residues. CDR3 nucleotides: TGTGCCAGCGGAGAGGGCGCCCGGTGGACCCAGTACTTC. It translates to CASGEGARWTQYF.

The chain combines TRBV5-1 with TRBJ2-1; TRBD1 matches at 8 bases. V gave up 4 bases and J gave up 9 bases; unmatched junction bases: 9. Germline values: CDR1 SGHRS, CDR2 YFSETQ. This CDR3 spans 14 amino acids. The CDR3 loop reads CASSQRQGPGEQFF. CDR3 nucleotides: TGCGCCAGCAGCCAAAGACAGGGGCCCGGTGAGCAGTTCTTC.

A word on this clonotype: A read error may be the cause here, since a much bigger clone is one base away. The V gene is TRBV7-2, the J gene TRBJ2-7; TRBD1 aligns across 9 bases. CDR1 and CDR2 (germline): SGHTA, FQGNSA. The CDR3 loop spans 16 amino acids. The CDR3 sequence: CAISLGGTGFSYEQYF. Written as DNA, the CDR3 is TGTGCCATCAGCTTAGGGGGGACAGGGTTTTCCTACGAGCAGTACTTC.

The chain has TRBV19 and TRBJ2-7, with unresolved D. Germline V gives CDR1 LNHDA, CDR2 SQIVND (reference sequence). V shed 2 bases and J shed 3 bases, with 8 bases lying between them. The CDR3 length is 13 residues. The CDR3, as DNA: TGTGCCAGTAGTATAACGAAGGGCTACGAGCAGTACTTC. It is translated as CASSITKGYEQYF.

With respect to this clonotype: This sequence may be a read error, since a much larger clone differs from it by one base. The V and J genes are TRBV5-1 and TRBJ2-4; D may be TRBD1 (6 bases). The ends were cut back, 0 bases at V and 3 bases at J, with 13 bases in the middle. The CDR3 contains 16 residues. Germline V gene lookup returns CDR1 SGHRS and CDR2 YFSETQ. The CDR3 DNA is TGCGCCAGCAGCTTGGCCGGACAGATCGGCAAAAACATTCAGTACTTC. It specifies CASSLAGQIGKNIQYF.

This clonotype showed up many times. This chain uses TRBV5-1 with TRBJ1-5, with D tentatively TRBD1 (5 bases). Trimming shortened V by 0 bases and J by 4 bases, and 14 bases separated the two germline ends. The CDR3 loop spans 16 amino acids. The germline CDR1 and CDR2 sequences are SGHRS and YFSETQ. The CDR3 sequence is CASSLEPGALNQPQHF. The CDR3 coding sequence is TGCGCCAGCAGCTTGGAACCCGGGGCTCTAAATCAGCCCCAGCATTTT.

The rearrangement joins TRBV6-2 or TRBV6-3 to TRBJ2-1, with 7 nucleotides matching TRBD2. CDR1 is MNHEY and CDR2 is SVGEGT in the germline V gene. This CDR3 has 15 residues. With 4 bases clipped from V and 9 bases from J, the junction kept 12 bases outside the gene matches. The CDR3 DNA is TGTGCCAGCAGTTCCCTCGGGAGGCCGGGGTCTGAGCAGTTCTTC. Translation: CASSSLGRPGSEQFF.

This clonotype was seen a few times. The chain has TRBV30 and TRBJ2-5; tentative D call: TRBD1 (7 bases). The CDR3 is 15 amino acids. V lost 1 base and J lost 6, with 18 bases in between. Germline V lookup: CDR1 GTSNPN, CDR2 SVGIG (reference sequence). Here the CDR3 DNA reads TGTGCCTGGAGTGCGGGGGACAGTGTCATGAAGACCCAGTACTTC. Protein product: CAWSAGDSVMKTQYF.